The 31 T cell receptor beta chains below all came from one sample that was sequenced in a study of blood T cell repertoires in COVID-19. Profiled with immunoSEQ multiplex PCR; TCRdb holds only in-frame clones, not every one. The sample consists of 320,000 or so clones, 85% of them appearing once. Sequencing was carried out using PBMCs or T cells enriched from blood (not recorded which). These TCRs come from a woman under 40 who had been exposed to COVID-19.

V is TRBV5-1 and J is TRBJ2-7, with D possibly being TRBD2 (6 bases). CDR3 length equals 11 residues. Trimming cost V 8 bases and J 5 bases, with 11 bases left between them. The germline gives CDR1 SGHRS, CDR2 YFSETQ. This CDR3 is CASRRGDEQYF. CDR3 nucleotides: TGCGCCAGTCGGAGGGGCGACGAGCAGTACTTC.

This sequence joins TRBV11-2 and TRBJ2-5; TRBD2 matches 11 bases. This CDR3 has 16 residues. The germline gives CDR1 SGHAT, CDR2 FQNNGV. V dropped 4 bases and J dropped 2; count of bases not matched to a gene: 6. The DNA of the CDR3 is TGTGCCAGCAGCTCCCTACTAGCGGGGGTACAAGAGACCCAGTACTTC. Translating gives CASSSLLAGVQETQYF.

The J gene is TRBJ2-7, the V gene TRBV27; 10 bases align to TRBD2. The germline V gene has CDR1 MNHEY and CDR2 SMNVEV (reference sequence). The CDR3 loop spans 15 amino acids. The V and J ends lost 1 base and 4 bases, in that order; junction bases with no gene match: 4. This CDR3 reads CASSLLAGGGYEQYF. For the CDR3, the DNA is TGTGCCAGCAGTTTATTAGCGGGGGGCGGTTACGAGCAGTACTTC.

The count of this clone is one. The gene calls are TRBV28 and TRBJ1-4, with a possible D match to TRBD1 (5 bases). Germline values: CDR1 MDHEN, CDR2 SYDVKM. V gave up 7 bases and J gave up 8 bases, with 20 bases separating them. The CDR3 extends over 15 amino acids. DNA of the CDR3: TGTGCCAGCACCCAGGGATCTTCTTTCGGAGAAAAACTGTTTTTT. Its protein product is CASTQGSSFGEKLFF.

The chain is built from TRBV5-1 and TRBJ2-2, with D possibly TRBD1 on 6 matching bases. This CDR3 is built from 13 residues. Deletions cut 7 bases from V and 7 bases from J, with 14 bases between. The germline V gene has CDR1 SGHRS and CDR2 YFSETQ. CDR3 in amino acids: CASGETQGGELFF. The CDR3 DNA reads TGCGCCAGCGGTGAAACACAGGGCGGGGAGCTGTTTTTT.

The chain carries TRBV6-1 and TRBJ1-3, with a tentative D call TRBD1 (5 bases). This CDR3 spans 17 amino acids. The V gene's germline CDR1 is MNHNS and CDR2 SASEGT. The V and J ends lost 3 bases and 0 bases respectively, with 15 bases between them. The CDR3 DNA is TGTGCCAGCAGTGAGCCGGGACGCGGGAGCTCTGGAAACACCATATATTTT. It codes for CASSEPGRGSSGNTIYF.

In this sample, this clone turned up once. J is TRBJ1-5 and V is TRBV29-1; 7 positions agree with TRBD1. The CDR3 is made up of 13 amino acids. Germline V lookup: CDR1 SQVTM, CDR2 ANQGSEA. Germline trimming cut 5 bases from V and 1 base from J; bases unmatched to any gene: 2. The CDR3 sequence is CSVRTGSNQPQHF. Here the CDR3 DNA reads TGCAGCGTTAGGACAGGAAGCAATCAGCCCCAGCATTTT. Variable domain in full (rest from reference TRBV29-1 and TRBJ1-5): SAVISQKPSRDICQRGTSLTIQCQVDSQVTMMFWYRQQPGQSLTLIATANQGSEATYESGFVIDKFPISRPNLTFSTLTVSNMSPEDSSIYLCSVRTGSNQPQHFGDGTRLSIL.

The chain combines TRBV28 with TRBJ1-4, with TRBD1 as a possible D gene (6 bases). Germline V gene data show CDR1 as MDHEN and CDR2 as SYDVKM. V was shortened by 3 bases and J by 0 bases, with 8 bases between the two germline ends. This CDR3 has 15 residues. This CDR3 reads CASSFSGATNEKLFF. CDR3 nucleotide sequence: TGTGCCAGCAGTTTCTCAGGGGCAACTAATGAAAAACTGTTTTTT.

V and J are TRBV29-1 and TRBJ2-5; 7 bases match TRBD2. CDR1 and CDR2 (germline): SQVTM, ANQGSEA. The CDR3 spans 14 residues. V lost 1 base, J lost 1 base, and 3 bases stayed unmatched. The chain's CDR3 is CSVEGVAGQETQYF. The CDR3 coding sequence is TGCAGCGTTGAAGGAGTAGCGGGCCAAGAGACCCAGTACTTC.

The chain has TRBV19 and TRBJ1-5; 7 nucleotides line up with TRBD1. With V trimmed by 5 bases and J by 3 bases, 7 bases remained unmatched. The CDR3 is made up of 15 amino acids. The germline gives CDR1 LNHDA, CDR2 SQIVND (reference sequence). The DNA of the CDR3 is TGTGCCAGTAGTTCTTGGACAGGCCTCAATCAGCCCCAGCATTTT. Its translation is CASSSWTGLNQPQHF.

The CDR3 region has the DNA TGTGCCAGCAGTCAGGACATTACGGTCTATGGCTACACCTTC. It translates to CASSQDITVYGYTF. The rearrangement links TRBV27 to TRBJ1-2, with D perhaps TRBD1 (5 bases). The germline V gene encodes CDR1 MNHEY and CDR2 SMNVEV (reference sequence). The CDR3 runs 14 residues. Trimming stripped 5 bases from V and 4 bases from J, with 14 bases between.

This clone appeared a single time. The chain recombines TRBV29-1 with TRBJ1-2; 10 nucleotides match TRBD1. With V trimmed by 0 bases and J by 4 bases, 2 bases remained unmatched. This CDR3 is built from 14 residues. CDR1 is SQVTM and CDR2 is ANQGSEA in the germline V gene. CDR3 residues: CSVEDRTGGYGYTF. CDR3 sequence (DNA): TGCAGCGTTGAAGATCGGACAGGGGGCTATGGCTACACCTTC.

J is TRBJ1-4 and V is TRBV12-5, with 11 bases aligning to TRBD1. CDR3 size: 19 residues. Germline-derived CDR1 and CDR2 are LGHNT and FRNRAP. V lost 1 base, J lost 1 base, and 8 bases stayed unmatched. The CDR3 DNA reads TGTGCTAGTGGTTTGGCTGGACAGGGGGCGAAGGTAACTAATGAAAAACTGTTTTTT. Translation: CASGLAGQGAKVTNEKLFF.

The chain carries TRBV19 and TRBJ2-7, with 8 bases that match TRBD1. The V gene's germline CDR1 is LNHDA and CDR2 SQIVND (reference sequence). This CDR3 is built from 15 residues. Germline trimming cut 4 bases from V and 2 bases from J; bases unmatched to any gene: 7. CDR3 sequence reads: CASSNQGQATYEQYF. CDR3 sequence (DNA): TGTGCCAGTAGTAATCAGGGACAGGCGACCTACGAGCAGTACTTC.

The gene calls are TRBV28 and TRBJ1-2; the D gene is possibly TRBD1 (5 bases). Trimming took off 3 bases at V and 4 bases at J, with 18 bases between the two ends. This CDR3 has 16 residues. In germline, CDR1 is MDHEN, CDR2 SYDVKM. CDR3 protein: CASSFPSVGGPYGYTF. The CDR3 DNA is TGTGCCAGCAGTTTCCCTTCTGTGGGGGGACCCTATGGCTACACCTTC.

The chain employs TRBV6-5 and TRBJ1-2; 7 bases are shared with TRBD1. The CDR3 sequence is 15 residues long. V lost 5 bases to trimming and J lost 2 bases; unmatched junction nucleotides: 8. Germline loops: CDR1 MNHEY, CDR2 SVGAGI. The CDR3 DNA sequence: TGTGCCAGCAGTCAAAAACAGGGGAGGAACTATGGCTACACCTTC. Translating gives CASSQKQGRNYGYTF.

This clone was seen once. V gene TRBV30 combines with J gene TRBJ2-7; 9 bases line up with TRBD1. Germline lookup yields CDR1 GTSNPN and CDR2 SVGIG (reference sequence). The CDR3 consists of 15 residues. V dropped 2 bases and J dropped 7; count of bases not matched to a gene: 12. DNA for the CDR3: TGTGCCTGGAGTAGCCTTAACAGGGGGCCGGGTGAGCAGTACTTC. It yields the protein CAWSSLNRGPGEQYF.

The rearrangement joins TRBV30 to TRBJ2-2, with 11 positions matching TRBD2. Trimming at V came to 3 bases and at J to 8 bases, leaving 17 bases not matched to a gene. The CDR3 runs to 18 residues. The germline V gene encodes CDR1 GTSNPN and CDR2 SVGIG (reference sequence). For the CDR3, the DNA is TGTGCCTGGAGCAGGGGTCCTAGCGGGAGGACAGCGAATGGGGAGCTGTTTTTT. It yields the protein CAWSRGPSGRTANGELFF.

The chain recombines TRBV14 with TRBJ2-2; 7 positions agree with TRBD2. CDR3 length: 16 residues. Per germline, CDR1 SGHDN and CDR2 FVKESK. Trimming took 0 bases from V and 0 from J; bases not matched to a gene: 1. CDR3 in DNA: TGTGCCAGCAGCCAAGATCTAGCGGCGAACACCGGGGAGCTGTTTTTT. Protein product: CASSQDLAANTGELFF.

The CDR3 loop reads CASSLGLFAETQYF. DNA for the CDR3: TGTGCCAGCAGTCTGGGACTCTTCGCGGAGACCCAGTACTTC. The chain uses TRBV25-1 and TRBJ2-5, with TRBD2 as a possible D gene (6 bases). The CDR3 covers 14 residues. Germline V CDR1 and CDR2: MGHDK, SYGVNS. The V gene lost 5 bases and the J gene lost 5 bases, with 15 bases spanning the gap.

The gene calls are TRBV2 and TRBJ2-5; D is ambiguous. The germline V gene has CDR1 SNHLY and CDR2 FYNNEI. The CDR3 has 15 amino acids. V was trimmed by 8 bases and J by 1 base, leaving 17 bases between them. The CDR3 region has the DNA TGTGCCAGCTGTAAACTACGAACGATCCAAGAGACCCAGTACTTC. Translated: CASCKLRTIQETQYF.

The rearrangement links TRBV28 to TRBJ1-1; no clear D gene. In germline, CDR1 is MDHEN, CDR2 SYDVKM. V lost 7 bases to trimming and J lost 5 bases, with 17 bases between them. The CDR3 has 14 residues. CDR3 coding DNA: TGTGCCAGCACCTACACGTTAGGAGGAACTGAAGCTTTCTTT. Translated, it gives CASTYTLGGTEAFF.

This sequence joins TRBV4-3 and TRBJ1-4, with D unresolved. The CDR3 has 14 amino acids. V lost 0 bases and J 8 bases, leaving 10 bases between the germline ends. Germline V CDR1 and CDR2: LGHNA, YSLEER. The CDR3, as DNA: TGCGCCAGCAGCCAAGAACTTTTCCGGGAAAAACTGTTTTTT. It codes for CASSQELFREKLFF.

J is TRBJ2-2 and V is TRBV6-5, with D possibly being TRBD1 (5 bases). Germline values: CDR1 MNHEY, CDR2 SVGAGI. The CDR3 spans 14 residues. V lost 6 bases and J lost 1, with 9 bases in between. The CDR3 DNA sequence: TGTGCCAGCAGGGACAACTTGAACACCGGGGAGCTGTTTTTT. Its protein product is CASRDNLNTGELFF.

This chain joins TRBV3-1 (or the pseudogene TRBV3-2) and TRBJ1-2, with TRBD1 identical over 8 bases. Looked up from germline, CDR1 is LGHDT and CDR2 is YNNKEL (reference sequence). V dropped 4 bases and J dropped 8; count of bases not matched to a gene: 12. The CDR3 extends over 15 amino acids. CDR3 nucleotides: TGTGCCAGCAGCCTCCAGGCCCAGGGGGCGAAGGGCTACACCTTC. It translates to CASSLQAQGAKGYTF.

V usage is TRBV16 and J usage is TRBJ1-2; no reliable D call. Deletions cut 2 bases from V and 4 bases from J, with 14 bases between. CDR3 size: 15 residues. In germline, CDR1 is KGHSY, CDR2 FQNENV. CDR3 loop: CASSQTAGGGYGYTF. DNA for the CDR3: TGTGCCAGCAGCCAAACCGCCGGCGGAGGCTATGGCTACACCTTC. The full variable domain, its missing parts supplied by reference TRBV16 and TRBJ1-2, is GEEVAQTPKHLVRGEGQKAKLYCAPIKGHSYVFWYQQVLKNEFKFLISFQNENVFDETGMPKERFSAKCLPNSPCSLEIQATKLEDSAVYFCASSQTAGGGYGYTFGSGTRLTVV.

V and J are TRBV19 and TRBJ2-5; 7 bases map to TRBD2. Losses at the gene ends were 6 bases for V and 4 bases for J; bases not matched to a gene: 11. Germline V lookup: CDR1 LNHDA, CDR2 SQIVND (reference sequence). This CDR3 contains 15 residues. The DNA of the CDR3 is TGTGCCAGTAGGAATGCGGGAGAGGCGGTAGAGACCCAGTACTTC. It encodes CASRNAGEAVETQYF. Using reference TRBV19 and TRBJ2-5 for the parts outside the CDR3, the full variable domain is DGGITQSPKYLFRKEGQNVTLSCEQNLNHDAMYWYRQDPGQGLRLIYYSQIVNDFQKGDIAEGYSVSREKKESFPLTVTSAQKNPTAFYLCASRNAGEAVETQYFGPGTRLLVL.

The chain is built from TRBV24-1 and TRBJ2-1, with D maybe TRBD1 (5 bases). The CDR3 runs to 18 residues. Germline CDR1 and CDR2: KGHDR and SFDVKD. Deletions cut 3 bases from V and 4 bases from J, with 21 bases between. The CDR3 loop reads CATSDISSSGWLYNEQFF. Written as DNA, the CDR3 is TGTGCCACCAGTGATATCAGCTCATCAGGGTGGTTGTACAATGAGCAGTTCTTC.

V gene TRBV10-2 combines with J gene TRBJ2-5, with a weak D call TRBD2 (5 bases). Germline V gene sequence: CDR1 WSHSY, CDR2 SAAADI. Trimming took 9 bases from V and 5 from J, leaving 16 bases between them. This CDR3 contains 13 residues. Here the CDR3 reads CASSSGLGETQYF. The CDR3 region has the DNA TGCGCCAGTTCCAGCGGATTGGGGGAGACCCAGTACTTC.

This clone was detected ten times or more. This chain connects TRBV27 to TRBJ1-2; 8 bases agree with TRBD1. The CDR3 runs to 14 residues. Germline V CDR1 and CDR2: MNHEY, SMNVEV (reference sequence). J was trimmed by 3 bases and V by 5 bases; bases with no gene match: 5. As DNA, the CDR3 is TGTGCCAGCAGTCGGCAGGGGGCCTACTATGGCTACACCTTC. This encodes CASSRQGAYYGYTF.

The rearrangement links TRBV30 to TRBJ1-2; no definite D call. This CDR3 has 12 amino acids. Per the germline V gene, CDR1 is GTSNPN and CDR2 is SVGIG (reference sequence). V shed 3 bases and J shed 4 bases, with 9 bases lying between them. This CDR3 reads CAWRGGRYGYTF. As DNA, the CDR3 is TGTGCCTGGAGAGGAGGGCGCTATGGCTACACCTTC.